Below are 27 T cell receptor beta chains sequenced from a single sample in a study of technical replicates of blood from a handful of donors. Libraries were prepared by immunoSEQ multiplex PCR; TCRdb keeps only in-frame clonotypes and omits some of them. Here the sample spans about 79,000 clones, 91% being singletons. The sequenced material came from T cells isolated from PBMCs. The source of these receptors is a human donor in good health. Some clones in this sample may be carry-over from other donors' samples.

The chain joins TRBV14 to TRBJ2-5, with TRBD1 as a possible D gene (6 bases). The length of the CDR3 is 16 residues. The germline V and J ends were trimmed by 2 bases and 0 bases, with 13 bases remaining between them. The germline gives CDR1 SGHDN, CDR2 FVKESK. The CDR3 loop is CASSQSGQSNQETQYF. For the CDR3, the DNA is TGTGCCAGCAGCCAAAGCGGACAGTCCAACCAAGAGACCCAGTACTTC.

The chain employs TRBV27 and TRBJ2-7, with D perhaps matching TRBD2 (5 bases). The CDR3 is made up of 15 amino acids. Germline values: CDR1 MNHEY, CDR2 SMNVEV (reference sequence). Trimming removed 1 base from V and 3 bases from J, with 13 bases in between. The CDR3 region has the DNA TGTGCCAGCAGTTTATTTGGACTCCCGCACTACGAGCAGTACTTC. It is translated as CASSLFGLPHYEQYF.

The V gene is TRBV6-5, the J gene TRBJ2-3; D call uncertain. CDR1 is MNHEY, CDR2 SVGAGI, per germline. Trimming stripped 4 bases from V and 0 bases from J, with 14 bases between. The CDR3 has 16 amino acids. Here the CDR3 reads CASSSYHSSSTDTQYF. The CDR3 coding sequence is TGTGCCAGCAGTTCCTACCATAGCTCTAGCACAGATACGCAGTATTTT.

The chain employs TRBV9 and TRBJ2-3, with a weak D call TRBD2 (6 bases). Trimming pared 1 base from V and 3 bases from J, leaving 12 bases between. Per germline, CDR1 SGDLS and CDR2 YYNGEE. The CDR3 is 15 amino acids. The DNA for the CDR3 is TGTGCCAGCAGCGTACTGAGCGGGCCTACAGATACGCAGTATTTT. It specifies CASSVLSGPTDTQYF.

This clone was found once. The CDR3 coding sequence is TGTGCCAGCTCACCAAGACAGGGCCCACAAGAGACCCAGTACTTC. Translated, it gives CASSPRQGPQETQYF. This chain joins TRBV18 and TRBJ2-5, with 7 bases that match TRBD1. The CDR3 consists of 15 residues. Germline CDR1 is KGHSH and CDR2 is LQKENI. The ends lost 2 bases at V and 2 bases at J; junction bases unmatched: 5.

The rearrangement links TRBV4-3 to TRBJ1-1; D may be TRBD1 (6 bases). V was pared by 0 bases and J by 0 bases, with 8 bases between. Germline CDR1 and CDR2: LGHNA and YSLEER. CDR3 length: 15 amino acids. Here the CDR3 DNA reads TGCGCCAGCAGCCAAGACAGGGGTATGAACACTGAAGCTTTCTTT. It codes for CASSQDRGMNTEAFF.

This sequence joins TRBV7-9 and TRBJ2-7; weak D call: TRBD2 (5 bases). Germline assignment: CDR1 SEHNR and CDR2 FQNEAQ (reference sequence). The CDR3 runs to 14 residues. V gave up 7 bases and J gave up 6 bases, with 19 bases separating them. The CDR3 here is CASTLTEVRGEQYF. The CDR3 bases are TGTGCCAGCACCCTAACAGAAGTACGGGGCGAGCAGTACTTC.

The chain has TRBV5-4 and TRBJ1-2; TRBD1 matches 9 bases. The CDR3 covers 14 residues. Germline V gene data show CDR1 as SGHNT and CDR2 as YYREEE (reference sequence). Trimming at V came to 4 bases and at J to 8 bases, leaving 9 bases not matched to a gene. The CDR3 loop reads CASSPRTGVSGYTF. CDR3 in DNA: TGTGCCAGCAGCCCAAGGACAGGGGTGAGCGGCTACACCTTC.

The chain recombines TRBV28 with TRBJ2-7, with 9 bases aligning to TRBD1. The germline CDR1 and CDR2 sequences are MDHEN and SYDVKM. Trimming cost V 4 bases and J 7 bases; bases outside gene matches: 8. The CDR3 loop spans 14 amino acids. The CDR3 DNA reads TGTGCCAGCAGTTGGGACAGGGAAGTTTGGGAGCAGTACTTC. It codes for CASSWDREVWEQYF.

The V call is TRBV7-9, the J call TRBJ2-3; 7 bases match TRBD2. There are 15 residues in the CDR3. Trimming at V came to 1 base and at J to 5 bases, leaving 6 bases not matched to a gene. Germline CDR1 SEHNR, CDR2 FQNEAQ (reference sequence). The CDR3 spells CASSLVRGLGDTQYF. Written as DNA, the CDR3 is TGTGCCAGCAGCTTAGTACGCGGACTAGGAGATACGCAGTATTTT.

V is TRBV5-6 and J is TRBJ2-3, with TRBD2 matching over 8 bases. Germline V gives CDR1 SGHDT, CDR2 YYEEEE. Losses at the gene ends were 6 bases for V and 10 bases for J; bases not matched to a gene: 16. The CDR3 extends over 15 amino acids. CDR3 nucleotides: TGTGCCAGCATCTCAACTCAACTTCTAGCGGGTTCGCAGTATTTT. It specifies CASISTQLLAGSQYF.

DNA for the CDR3: TGTGCCTGGAGTAAGGACAGGGGGGCCGGGGAGCTGTTTTTT. Translated: CAWSKDRGAGELFF. The chain links TRBV30 to TRBJ2-2; TRBD1 matches at 10 bases. J was trimmed by 6 bases and V by 2 bases; bases with no gene match: 3. In germline, CDR1 is GTSNPN, CDR2 SVGIG (reference sequence). CDR3 length: 14 amino acids.

V usage is TRBV28 and J usage is TRBJ2-2; 10 bases agree with TRBD2. V shed 8 bases, J shed 3 bases, and the junction held 6 bases outside the gene matches. Germline values: CDR1 MDHEN, CDR2 SYDVKM. This CDR3 has 15 amino acids. The CDR3: CASGLAGEHTGELFF. CDR3 nucleotide sequence: TGTGCCAGCGGGCTAGCGGGAGAGCACACCGGGGAGCTGTTTTTT.

The chain links TRBV5-4 to TRBJ1-2; TRBD1 aligns across 7 bases. Germline CDR1 reads SGHNT; CDR2 reads YYREEE (reference sequence). This CDR3 is built from 13 residues. J gave up 7 bases and V 1 base, and 4 bases lay outside the gene matches. CDR3 residues: CASSLSRGIGYTF. The CDR3 DNA reads TGTGCCAGCAGCTTGAGCAGGGGGATTGGCTACACCTTC.

The V call is TRBV6-6, the J call TRBJ2-7, with unresolved D. CDR3 length equals 10 residues. Trimming cost V 4 bases and J 7 bases, with 5 bases left between them. CDR1 is MNHNY and CDR2 is SVGAGI in the germline V gene (reference sequence). CDR3 DNA sequence: TGTGCCAGCAGTTCCACAGAGCAGTACTTC. Residues: CASSSTEQYF.

V usage is TRBV7-9 and J usage is TRBJ2-7, with D possibly matching TRBD1 (5 bases). V was shortened by 6 bases and J by 6 bases, with 12 bases between the two germline ends. Germline V lookup: CDR1 SEHNR, CDR2 FQNEAQ (reference sequence). CDR3 size: 12 residues. As DNA, the CDR3 is TGTGCCAGCAGACAAGGACAAGGCGAGCAGTACTTC. Its protein is CASRQGQGEQYF. Full variable domain (remainder filled in from reference TRBV7-9 and TRBJ2-7): DTGVSQNPRHKITKRGQNVTFRCDPISEHNRLYWYRQTLGQGPEFLTYFQNEAQLEKSRLLSDRFSAERPKGSFSTLEIQRTEQGDSAMYLCASRQGQGEQYFGPGTRLTVT.

The J gene is TRBJ2-1, the V gene TRBV4-2; 8 bases are a match to TRBD1. Germline V lookup: CDR1 LGHNA, CDR2 YNFKEQ. J was trimmed by 6 bases and V by 2 bases; bases with no gene match: 12. The CDR3 contains 17 residues. As DNA, the CDR3 is TGTGCCAGCAGCCAAAGACCCGGGACAGGAAACCTCAATGAGCAGTTCTTC. Translated, it gives CASSQRPGTGNLNEQFF.

The rearrangement uses TRBV7-9 and TRBJ1-3, with D tentatively TRBD1 (6 bases). Germline assignment: CDR1 SEHNR and CDR2 FQNEAQ (reference sequence). Trimming left V 5 bases short and J 11 bases short, with 19 bases between. There are 14 residues in the CDR3. The CDR3 reads CASSHGQLPQAIYF. The DNA of the CDR3 is TGTGCCAGCAGCCATGGACAGCTCCCTCAGGCCATATATTTT. The full variable domain, with the rest looked up from reference TRBV7-9 and TRBJ1-3, is DTGVSQNPRHKITKRGQNVTFRCDPISEHNRLYWYRQTLGQGPEFLTYFQNEAQLEKSRLLSDRFSAERPKGSFSTLEIQRTEQGDSAMYLCASSHGQLPQAIYFGEGSWLTVV.

The chain is built from TRBV27 and TRBJ1-1, with 8 nucleotides matching TRBD1. The junction had 3 bases not matched to a gene; V was cut back by 6 bases and J by 6 bases. The CDR3 runs to 12 residues. CDR1 and CDR2 from the germline V gene are MNHEY and SMNVEV (reference sequence). In nucleotides, the CDR3 is TGTGCCAGCAGGATGACAGGGGCTGAAGCTTTCTTT. It yields the protein CASRMTGAEAFF.

This clone has more than one count but fewer than ten. This chain links TRBV2 with TRBJ1-1; D is uncertain. Germline loops: CDR1 SNHLY, CDR2 FYNNEI. CDR3 length: 12 residues. V lost 1 base to trimming and J lost 11 bases, with 11 bases between them. The CDR3 DNA sequence: TGTGCCAGCAGTGAAGGGGGAGGGCTTGCTTTCTTT. Its translation: CASSEGGGLAFF.

The chain couples TRBV9 to TRBJ2-5; TRBD1 is a possible D gene (5 bases). The germline gives CDR1 SGDLS, CDR2 YYNGEE. This CDR3 contains 14 residues. Trimming pared 0 bases from V and 5 bases from J, leaving 11 bases between. For the CDR3, the DNA is TGTGCCAGCAGCGTAGGGGGCGGTCGGGAGACCCAGTACTTC. It yields the protein CASSVGGGRETQYF.

The V call is TRBV11-3, the J call TRBJ2-5, with 10 bases lining up with TRBD1. Trimming took 4 bases from V and 6 from J; bases not matched to a gene: 8. Germline V gives CDR1 SGHNT, CDR2 YENEEA. The CDR3 is made up of 15 amino acids. The CDR3 DNA follows: TGTGCCAGCAGCTCGAAGACAGGGGGCGAGAAGACCCAGTACTTC. Residues: CASSSKTGGEKTQYF. Full variable domain (outside the CDR3, taken from reference TRBV11-3 and TRBJ2-5): EAGVVQSPRYKIIEKKQPVAFWCNPISGHNTLYWYLQNLGQGPELLIRYENEEAVDDSQLPKDRFSAERLKGVDSTLKIQPAELGDSAVYLCASSSKTGGEKTQYFGPGTRLLVL.

In its sample, this clone was seen once. The chain carries TRBV6-5 and TRBJ1-2; no clear D gene. The CDR3 length is 12 residues. The germline CDR1 and CDR2 sequences are MNHEY and SVGAGI. The ends were cut back, 2 bases at V and 7 bases at J, with 8 bases in the middle. The CDR3 sequence is CASSYRSSGYTF. In nucleotides, the CDR3 is TGTGCCAGCAGTTACCGGAGCAGTGGCTACACCTTC.

The gene calls are TRBV7-9 and TRBJ2-3, with D hard to call. Germline V gives CDR1 SEHNR, CDR2 FQNEAQ (reference sequence). The V end lost 1 base, the J end lost 3 bases, and 5 bases lay between the germline ends. The length of the CDR3 is 13 residues. The CDR3 nucleotides are TGTGCCAGCAGCTTAGTCGGGACAGATACGCAGTATTTT. Translation: CASSLVGTDTQYF.

V and J are TRBV5-1 and TRBJ1-4; TRBD1 aligns across 9 bases. The germline V gene encodes CDR1 SGHRS and CDR2 YFSETQ. This CDR3 contains 15 residues. J gave up 4 bases and V 3 bases, and 4 bases lay outside the gene matches. CDR3 DNA sequence: TGCGCCAGCAGCTGGGACAGGGAGGATAATGAAAAACTGTTTTTT. Protein product: CASSWDREDNEKLFF.

The chain employs TRBV6-6 and TRBJ1-1, with TRBD1 as a possible D gene (5 bases). The CDR3 is made up of 11 amino acids. V lost 10 bases and J lost 0, with 6 bases in between. Looked up from germline, CDR1 is MNHNY and CDR2 is SVGAGI (reference sequence). DNA of the CDR3: TGTGCCACACAGGTGAACACTGAAGCTTTCTTT. Translated: CATQVNTEAFF.

V and J are TRBV18 and TRBJ2-7; D is unclear. This CDR3 is built from 14 residues. The V end lost 0 bases, the J end lost 3 bases, and 9 bases lay between the germline ends. Germline V gives CDR1 KGHSH, CDR2 LQKENI. CDR3 bases: TGTGCCAGCTCACCACCGTCCCGTTTCTACGAGCAGTACTTC. Its protein product is CASSPPSRFYEQYF. Full variable domain (remainder filled in from reference TRBV18 and TRBJ2-7): NAGVMQNPRHLVRRRGQEARLRCSPMKGHSHVYWYRQLPEEGLKFMVYLQKENIIDESGMPKERFSAEFPKEGPSILRIQQVVRGDSAAYFCASSPPSRFYEQYFGPGTRLTVT.